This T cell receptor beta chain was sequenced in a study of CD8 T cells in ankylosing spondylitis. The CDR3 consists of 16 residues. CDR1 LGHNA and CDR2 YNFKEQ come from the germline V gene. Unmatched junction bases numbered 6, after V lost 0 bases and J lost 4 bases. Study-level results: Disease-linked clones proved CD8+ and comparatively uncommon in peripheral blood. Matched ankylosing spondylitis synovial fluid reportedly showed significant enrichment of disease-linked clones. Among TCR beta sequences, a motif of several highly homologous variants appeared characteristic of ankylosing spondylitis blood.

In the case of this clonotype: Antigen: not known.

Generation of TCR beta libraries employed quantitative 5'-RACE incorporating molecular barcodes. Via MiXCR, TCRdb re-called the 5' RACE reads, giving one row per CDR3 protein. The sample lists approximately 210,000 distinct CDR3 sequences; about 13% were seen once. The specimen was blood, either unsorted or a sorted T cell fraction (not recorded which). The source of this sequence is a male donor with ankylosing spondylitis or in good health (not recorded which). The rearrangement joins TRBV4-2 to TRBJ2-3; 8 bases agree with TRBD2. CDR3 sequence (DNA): TGTGCCAGCAGCCAAGAGCGGACGGGAGGGCCAGATACGCAGTATTTT. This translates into CASSQERTGGPDTQYF.